This passage covers 2 T cell receptor beta chains from one sample sequenced in a study of metastatic and nonmetastatic thyroid tumors. Via MiXCR, TCRdb re-called the PCR reads. Here the sample spans 20,000 to 25,000 clones, 12% being singletons. No patient had received any treatment before thyroid surgery. Sequencing was carried out using blood. These receptors were obtained from a male donor with papillary thyroid cancer or a benign thyroid nodule (not recorded which). Some clones in this sample may be carry-over from other donors' samples.

There are many counts of this clone. V usage is TRBV19 and J usage is TRBJ2-2; 8 bases map to TRBD2. After removal of 5 bases from V and 7 bases from J, the junction contained 9 bases not matched to a gene. In germline, CDR1 is LNHDA, CDR2 SQIVND (reference sequence). The length of the CDR3 is 15 residues. The CDR3 spells CASSQAGDRGGELFF. The CDR3 DNA reads as TGTGCCAGTAGTCAAGCGGGAGACCGCGGCGGGGAGCTGTTTTTT.

The chain uses TRBV20-1 and TRBJ2-3; D is ambiguous. CDR1 and CDR2 from the germline V gene are DFQATT and SNEGSKA (reference sequence). V was shortened by 0 bases and J by 4 bases, with 17 bases between the two germline ends. The CDR3 runs to 16 residues. The CDR3 reads CSARDARQVISDTQYF. Written as DNA, the CDR3 is TGCAGTGCTAGAGATGCGAGGCAGGTGATATCAGATACGCAGTATTTT.